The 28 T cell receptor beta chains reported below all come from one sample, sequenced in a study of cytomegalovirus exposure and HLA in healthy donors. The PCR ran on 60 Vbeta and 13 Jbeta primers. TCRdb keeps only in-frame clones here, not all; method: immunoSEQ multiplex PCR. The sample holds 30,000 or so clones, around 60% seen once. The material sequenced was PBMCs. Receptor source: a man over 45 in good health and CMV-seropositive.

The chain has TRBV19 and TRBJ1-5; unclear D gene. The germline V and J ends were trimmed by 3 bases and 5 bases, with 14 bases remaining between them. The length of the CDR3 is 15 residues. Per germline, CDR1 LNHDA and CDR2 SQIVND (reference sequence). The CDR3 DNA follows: TGTGCCAGTAGTATCCAGGCCGGGGTCCATCAGCCCCAGCATTTT. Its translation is CASSIQAGVHQPQHF.

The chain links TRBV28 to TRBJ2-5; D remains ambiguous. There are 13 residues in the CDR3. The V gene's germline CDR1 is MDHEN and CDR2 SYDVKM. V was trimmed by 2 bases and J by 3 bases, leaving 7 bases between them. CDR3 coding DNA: TGTGCCAGCAGTTTAATGGGCGAAGAGACCCAGTACTTC. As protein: CASSLMGEETQYF.

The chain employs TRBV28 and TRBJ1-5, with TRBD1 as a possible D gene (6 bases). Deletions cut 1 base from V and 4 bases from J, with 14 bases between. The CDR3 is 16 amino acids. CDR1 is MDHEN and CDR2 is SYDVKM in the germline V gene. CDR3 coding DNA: TGTGCCAGCAGTTTATCCCAGGGGACACTTAATCAGCCCCAGCATTTT. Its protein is CASSLSQGTLNQPQHF.

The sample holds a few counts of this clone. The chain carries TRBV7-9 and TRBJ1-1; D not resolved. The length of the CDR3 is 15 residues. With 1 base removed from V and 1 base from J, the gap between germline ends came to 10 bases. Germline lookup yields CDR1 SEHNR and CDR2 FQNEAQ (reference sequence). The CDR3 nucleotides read TGTGCCAGCAGCTTAGATGCCGGGAGGAACACTGAAGCTTTCTTT. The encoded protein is CASSLDAGRNTEAFF.

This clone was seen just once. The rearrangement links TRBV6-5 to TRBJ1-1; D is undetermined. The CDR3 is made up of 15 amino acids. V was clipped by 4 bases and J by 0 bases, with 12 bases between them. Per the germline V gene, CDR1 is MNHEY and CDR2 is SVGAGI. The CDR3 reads CASSSVQLMNTEAFF. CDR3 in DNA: TGTGCCAGCAGTTCGGTACAGCTAATGAACACTGAAGCTTTCTTT.

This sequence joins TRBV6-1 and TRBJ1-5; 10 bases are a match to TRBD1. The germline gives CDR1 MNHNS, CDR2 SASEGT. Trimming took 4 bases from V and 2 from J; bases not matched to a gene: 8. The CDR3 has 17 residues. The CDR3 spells CASSARQGANGNQPQHF. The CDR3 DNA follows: TGTGCCAGCAGTGCCCGACAGGGGGCAAATGGCAATCAGCCCCAGCATTTT.

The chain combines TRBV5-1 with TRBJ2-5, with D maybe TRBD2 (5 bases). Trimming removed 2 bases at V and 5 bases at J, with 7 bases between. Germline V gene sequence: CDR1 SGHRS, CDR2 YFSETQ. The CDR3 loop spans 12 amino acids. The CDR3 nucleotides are TGCGCCAGCAGCTTCCCGGGGGAGACCCAGTACTTC. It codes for CASSFPGETQYF.

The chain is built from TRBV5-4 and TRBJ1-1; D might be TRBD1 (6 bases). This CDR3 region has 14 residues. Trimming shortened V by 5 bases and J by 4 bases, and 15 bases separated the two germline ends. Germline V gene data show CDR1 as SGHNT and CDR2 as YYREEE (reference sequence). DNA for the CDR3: TGTGCCAGCAGACTGCAGGGGCGCGCCACTGAAGCTTTCTTT. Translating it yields CASRLQGRATEAFF.

The CDR3 here is CASSLTGQFYNEQFF. In DNA, the CDR3 is TGCGCCAGCAGCTTGACAGGGCAGTTCTACAATGAGCAGTTCTTC. This chain uses TRBV5-1 with TRBJ2-1; maybe TRBD1 (6 bases). Germline-derived CDR1 and CDR2 are SGHRS and YFSETQ. Trimming stripped 1 base from V and 3 bases from J, with 11 bases between. This CDR3 has 15 residues.

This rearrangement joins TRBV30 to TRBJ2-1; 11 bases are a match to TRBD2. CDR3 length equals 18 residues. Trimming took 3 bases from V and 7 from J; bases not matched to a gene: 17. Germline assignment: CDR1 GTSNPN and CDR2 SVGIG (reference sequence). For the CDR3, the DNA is TGTGCCTGGAGGCCGTACGTAGGTAGCGGGGGGGCCATGAATGAGCAGTTCTTC. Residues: CAWRPYVGSGGAMNEQFF.

CDR3 protein: CASSEGHSSYEQYF. The CDR3 nucleotides read TGTGCCAGCAGTGAGGGACATAGCTCATACGAGCAGTACTTC. This sequence joins TRBV25-1 and TRBJ2-7, with TRBD1 as a possible D gene (6 bases). Deletions cut 3 bases from V and 4 bases from J, with 13 bases between. Per the germline V gene, CDR1 is MGHDK and CDR2 is SYGVNS. The length of the CDR3 is 14 residues.

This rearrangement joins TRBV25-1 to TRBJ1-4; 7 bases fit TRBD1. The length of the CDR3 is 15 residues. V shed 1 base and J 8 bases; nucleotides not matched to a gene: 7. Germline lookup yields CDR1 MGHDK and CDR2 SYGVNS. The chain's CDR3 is CASSELNRGQEKLFF. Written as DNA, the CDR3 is TGTGCCAGCAGTGAATTGAACAGGGGTCAGGAAAAACTGTTTTTT.

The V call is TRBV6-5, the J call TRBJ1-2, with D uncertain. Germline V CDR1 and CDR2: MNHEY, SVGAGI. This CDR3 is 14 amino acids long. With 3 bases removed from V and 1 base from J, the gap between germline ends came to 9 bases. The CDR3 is CASSYGGSNYGYTF. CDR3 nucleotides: TGTGCCAGCAGTTATGGAGGGAGTAACTATGGCTACACCTTC.

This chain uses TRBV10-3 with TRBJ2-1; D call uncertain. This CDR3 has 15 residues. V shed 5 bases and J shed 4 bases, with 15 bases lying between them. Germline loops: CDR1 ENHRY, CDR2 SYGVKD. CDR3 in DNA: TGTGCCATCAGTCCTCTCCCTATACCTTACAATGAGCAGTTCTTC. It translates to CAISPLPIPYNEQFF.

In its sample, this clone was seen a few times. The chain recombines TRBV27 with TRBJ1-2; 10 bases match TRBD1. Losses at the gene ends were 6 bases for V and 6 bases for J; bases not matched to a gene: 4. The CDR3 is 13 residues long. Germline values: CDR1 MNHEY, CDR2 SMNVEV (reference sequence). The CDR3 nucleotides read TGTGCCAGCAGCAGGACAGGGGGGCATGGCTACACCTTC. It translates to CASSRTGGHGYTF.

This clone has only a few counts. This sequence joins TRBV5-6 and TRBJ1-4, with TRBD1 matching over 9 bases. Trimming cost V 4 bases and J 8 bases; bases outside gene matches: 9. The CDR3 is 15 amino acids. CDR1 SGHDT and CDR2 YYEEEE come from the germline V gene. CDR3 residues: CASSRRDRVLEKLFF. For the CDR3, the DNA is TGTGCCAGCAGCAGAAGGGACAGGGTCTTGGAAAAACTGTTTTTT.

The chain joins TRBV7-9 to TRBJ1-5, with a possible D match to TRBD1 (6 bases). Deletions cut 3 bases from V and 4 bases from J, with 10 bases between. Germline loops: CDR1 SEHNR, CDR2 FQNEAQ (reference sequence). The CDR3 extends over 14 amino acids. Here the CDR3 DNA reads TGTGCCAGCAGCTTGGGACAAACGAATCAGCCCCAGCATTTT. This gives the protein CASSLGQTNQPQHF.

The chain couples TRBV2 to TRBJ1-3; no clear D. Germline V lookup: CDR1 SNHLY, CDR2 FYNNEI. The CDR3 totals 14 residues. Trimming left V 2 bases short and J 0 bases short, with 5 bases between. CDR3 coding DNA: TGTGCCAGCAGTGAACAGGTCTCTGGAAACACCATATATTTT. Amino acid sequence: CASSEQVSGNTIYF.

This CDR3 is CAWSLNSGEQYF. In DNA, the CDR3 is TGTGCCTGGAGTCTCAATTCGGGCGAGCAGTACTTC. The V call is TRBV30, the J call TRBJ2-7; D call uncertain. The CDR3 covers 12 residues. V was shortened by 2 bases and J by 6 bases, with 11 bases between the two germline ends. The germline CDR1 and CDR2 sequences are GTSNPN and SVGIG (reference sequence).

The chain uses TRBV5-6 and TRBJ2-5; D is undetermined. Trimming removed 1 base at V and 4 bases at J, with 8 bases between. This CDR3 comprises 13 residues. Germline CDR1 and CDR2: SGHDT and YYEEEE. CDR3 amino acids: CASSLQNAETQYF. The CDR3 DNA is TGTGCCAGCAGCTTGCAGAATGCAGAGACCCAGTACTTC.

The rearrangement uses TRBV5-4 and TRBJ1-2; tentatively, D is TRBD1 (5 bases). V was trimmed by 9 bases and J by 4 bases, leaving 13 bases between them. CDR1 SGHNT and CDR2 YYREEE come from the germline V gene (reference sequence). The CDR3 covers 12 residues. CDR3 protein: CAITDRSYGYTF. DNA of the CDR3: TGTGCCATTACCGACAGAAGCTATGGCTACACCTTC.

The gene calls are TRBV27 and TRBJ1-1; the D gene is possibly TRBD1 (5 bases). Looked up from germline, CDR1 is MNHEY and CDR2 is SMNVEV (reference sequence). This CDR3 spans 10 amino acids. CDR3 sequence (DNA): TGTGCTGGGGGGGATTCTGAAGCTTTCTTT. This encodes CAGGDSEAFF.

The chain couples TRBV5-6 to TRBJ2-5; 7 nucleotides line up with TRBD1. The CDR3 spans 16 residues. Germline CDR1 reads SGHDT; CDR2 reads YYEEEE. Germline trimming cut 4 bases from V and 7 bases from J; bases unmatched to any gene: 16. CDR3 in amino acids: CASSPSVGTVLLTQYF. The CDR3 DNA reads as TGTGCCAGCAGCCCATCAGTCGGGACAGTGTTATTGACCCAGTACTTC.

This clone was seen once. CDR3 loop: CASSSPVVAGPRSQYF. Written as DNA, the CDR3 is TGTGCCAGCAGCTCCCCGGTGGTAGCGGGCCCAAGATCGCAGTATTTT. The chain employs TRBV28 and TRBJ2-3; 7 bases are shared with TRBD2. V lost 6 bases, J lost 10 bases, and 19 bases stayed unmatched. The CDR3 sequence is 16 residues long. Germline CDR1 reads MDHEN; CDR2 reads SYDVKM.

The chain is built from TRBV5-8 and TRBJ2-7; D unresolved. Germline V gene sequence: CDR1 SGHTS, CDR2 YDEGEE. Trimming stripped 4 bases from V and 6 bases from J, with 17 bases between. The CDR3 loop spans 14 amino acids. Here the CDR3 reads CASSGYGFYSEQYF. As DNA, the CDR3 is TGTGCCAGCAGCGGGTACGGGTTTTATAGCGAGCAGTACTTC.

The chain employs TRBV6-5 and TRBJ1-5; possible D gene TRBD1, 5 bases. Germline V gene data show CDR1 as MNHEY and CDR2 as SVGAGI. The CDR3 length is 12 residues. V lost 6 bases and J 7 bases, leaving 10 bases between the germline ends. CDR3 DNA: TGTGCCAGCAGCCAGGGAAACCAGCCCCAGCATTTT. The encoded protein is CASSQGNQPQHF.

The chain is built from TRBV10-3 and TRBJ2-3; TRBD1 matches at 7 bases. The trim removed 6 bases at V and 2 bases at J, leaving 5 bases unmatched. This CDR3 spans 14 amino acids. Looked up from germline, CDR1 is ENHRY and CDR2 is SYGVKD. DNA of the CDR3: TGTGCCATCAGCACCGGGACAGACACAGATACGCAGTATTTT. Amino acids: CAISTGTDTDTQYF.

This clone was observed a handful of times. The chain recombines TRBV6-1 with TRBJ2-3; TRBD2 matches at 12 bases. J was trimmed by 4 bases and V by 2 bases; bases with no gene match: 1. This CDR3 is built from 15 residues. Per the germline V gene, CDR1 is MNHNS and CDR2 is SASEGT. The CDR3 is CASSERLAGADTQYF. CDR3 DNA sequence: TGTGCCAGCAGTGAAAGACTAGCGGGAGCAGATACGCAGTATTTT.